Presented here are 32 T cell receptor beta chains from one specimen sequenced in a study of cytomegalovirus exposure and HLA in healthy donors. PCR was performed using 60 Vbeta and 13 Jbeta primers. The data were produced by immunoSEQ multiplex PCR, yet TCRdb's version contains in-frame clones alone and is incomplete. Altogether around 250,000 clones are present, around 81% being singletons, with the ten largest covering approximately 8.4%. Material: PBMCs. These receptors were taken from a woman aged 55-69 years in good health and CMV-seropositive.

The gene calls are TRBV5-1 and TRBJ2-7, with 9 positions matching TRBD2. CDR1 is SGHRS, CDR2 YFSETQ, per germline. The CDR3 spans 17 residues. V was clipped by 0 bases and J by 0 bases; unmatched bases: 7. The DNA for the CDR3 is TGCGCCAGCAGCTTGGACCAGACTAGCGGACGCTCCTACGAGCAGTACTTC. Translation: CASSLDQTSGRSYEQYF.

The chain's CDR3 is CASSLDQGDDYEQYF. CDR3 nucleotide sequence: TGTGCCAGCAGCTTAGATCAGGGGGATGACTACGAGCAGTACTTC. The chain couples TRBV11-3 to TRBJ2-7; 7 positions match TRBD1. The V segment lost 0 bases and the J segment 3 bases; nucleotides outside the gene matches: 5. The V gene's germline CDR1 is SGHNT and CDR2 YENEEA. The CDR3 consists of 15 residues. The whole variable domain, filled in from reference TRBV11-3 and TRBJ2-7, reads EAGVVQSPRYKIIEKKQPVAFWCNPISGHNTLYWYLQNLGQGPELLIRYENEEAVDDSQLPKDRFSAERLKGVDSTLKIQPAELGDSAVYLCASSLDQGDDYEQYFGPGTRLTVT.

CDR3 amino acids: CASSEEGDAEAFF. In DNA, the CDR3 is TGTGCCAGCAGTGAAGAGGGGGACGCTGAAGCTTTCTTT. V is TRBV6-1 and J is TRBJ1-1, with D tentatively TRBD1 (6 bases). V was pared by 1 base and J by 6 bases, with 9 bases between. CDR1 is MNHNS and CDR2 is SASEGT in the germline V gene. The CDR3 sequence is 13 residues long.

This CDR3 reads CASSEGPGPYNEQFF. CDR3 nucleotide sequence: TGTGCCAGCAGTGAAGGCCCAGGCCCCTACAATGAGCAGTTCTTC. This rearrangement joins TRBV6-1 to TRBJ2-1; D gene uncertain. Trimming stripped 1 base from V and 2 bases from J, with 9 bases between. Germline lookup yields CDR1 MNHNS and CDR2 SASEGT. This CDR3 is 15 amino acids long.

This clone has a handful of counts. The rearrangement links TRBV10-3 to TRBJ1-1; D is unclear. This CDR3 comprises 15 residues. V was cut by 0 bases and J by 5 bases, with 13 bases left in between. Germline CDR1 is ENHRY and CDR2 is SYGVKD. The CDR3 sequence: CAISESATSLTEAFF. CDR3 coding DNA: TGTGCCATCAGTGAGTCGGCGACATCCTTGACTGAAGCTTTCTTT.

The chain has TRBV2 and TRBJ1-2, with TRBD1 matching 8 bases. Germline assignment: CDR1 SNHLY and CDR2 FYNNEI. This CDR3 is built from 17 residues. V lost 2 bases and J lost 3; bases outside the gene matches: 11. The CDR3 DNA reads TGTGCCAGCAGTGAATGGGGCAGGGGGCGACTGGACTATGGCTACACCTTC. Translated, it gives CASSEWGRGRLDYGYTF.

The V gene is TRBV19, the J gene TRBJ2-4; 9 bases map to TRBD1. V gave up 5 bases and J gave up 6 bases; unmatched junction bases: 8. In germline, CDR1 is LNHDA, CDR2 SQIVND (reference sequence). The CDR3 is 15 residues long. CDR3 amino acids: CASSQRDRAPNIQYF. CDR3 nucleotides: TGTGCCAGTAGTCAACGGGACAGGGCGCCAAACATTCAGTACTTC.

The rearrangement links TRBV30 to TRBJ1-4; a possible D gene is TRBD1 (5 bases). This CDR3 is built from 13 residues. CDR1 is GTSNPN, CDR2 SVGIG, per germline (reference sequence). The V end lost 2 bases, the J end lost 5 bases, and 9 bases lay between the germline ends. The chain's CDR3 is CAWSTGPNEKLFF. The CDR3 DNA sequence: TGTGCCTGGAGTACAGGACCGAATGAAAAACTGTTTTTT.

The chain links TRBV18 to TRBJ1-5, with D perhaps matching TRBD1 (5 bases). The CDR3 loop spans 15 amino acids. Germline V gene sequence: CDR1 KGHSH, CDR2 LQKENI. V lost 4 bases and J 0 bases, leaving 10 bases between the germline ends. CDR3 protein: CASSRGDTSNQPQHF. For the CDR3, the DNA is TGTGCCAGCTCACGGGGCGACACTAGCAATCAGCCCCAGCATTTT.

This clone showed up just a few times. The chain combines TRBV6-5 with TRBJ2-7, with D possibly being TRBD2 (6 bases). CDR3 length equals 14 residues. The V and J ends lost 7 bases and 2 bases respectively, with 15 bases between them. Germline V lookup: CDR1 MNHEY, CDR2 SVGAGI. For the CDR3, the DNA is TGTGCCAGCACCGGGGGATCACAGACCTACGAGCAGTACTTC. Amino acid sequence: CASTGGSQTYEQYF.

The chain has TRBV5-4 and TRBJ1-6, with 9 bases matching TRBD1. This CDR3 comprises 15 residues. V dropped 2 bases and J dropped 7; count of bases not matched to a gene: 4. Germline loops: CDR1 SGHNT, CDR2 YYREEE (reference sequence). Here the CDR3 DNA reads TGTGCCAGCAGCTTAGGGACAGGGCTAAATTCACCCCTCCACTTT. It is translated as CASSLGTGLNSPLHF.

This clone came up once. The chain carries TRBV19 and TRBJ1-5; tentative D call: TRBD1 (5 bases). Germline values: CDR1 LNHDA, CDR2 SQIVND (reference sequence). This CDR3 contains 16 residues. V was shortened by 6 bases and J by 2 bases, with 17 bases between the two germline ends. Written as DNA, the CDR3 is TGTGCCAGTAGCGGGAGGGGCGGCGCGGGCAATCAGCCCCAGCATTTT. It is translated as CASSGRGGAGNQPQHF.

This rearrangement joins TRBV5-4 to TRBJ2-1, with D perhaps matching TRBD1 (6 bases). V lost 4 bases to trimming and J lost 9 bases, with 14 bases between them. Germline assignment: CDR1 SGHNT and CDR2 YYREEE (reference sequence). The CDR3 runs 13 residues. Here the CDR3 reads CASSHPGDREQFF. Here the CDR3 DNA reads TGTGCCAGCAGCCACCCAGGGGATCGTGAGCAGTTCTTC.

The genes are TRBV5-1 and TRBJ2-2; D not resolved. The ends were cut back, 4 bases at V and 4 bases at J, with 17 bases in the middle. Per the germline V gene, CDR1 is SGHRS and CDR2 is YFSETQ. The CDR3 is 16 amino acids. Here the CDR3 reads CASSLDTRVGTGELFF. CDR3 in DNA: TGCGCCAGCAGCCTTGACACTCGAGTAGGCACCGGGGAGCTGTTTTTT.

The rearrangement uses TRBV10-3 and TRBJ1-1, with D perhaps matching TRBD1 (6 bases). Trimming pared 5 bases from V and 1 base from J, leaving 8 bases between. The CDR3 has 13 amino acids. CDR1 is ENHRY and CDR2 is SYGVKD in the germline V gene. The CDR3 loop reads CAISMDRNTEAFF. DNA of the CDR3: TGTGCCATCAGTATGGACAGGAACACTGAAGCTTTCTTT.

As concerns this clone: The junction shows a germline mismatch at one end, possibly a read error. The gene calls are TRBV7-9 and TRBJ2-7, with TRBD1 matching 7 bases. In germline, CDR1 is SEHNR, CDR2 FQNEAQ (reference sequence). CDR3 length: 12 residues. CDR3 coding DNA: TGTTCCAGCAGACGACAGGGATACGAGCAGTACTTC. Translating it yields CSSRRQGYEQYF.

This chain uses TRBV7-2 with TRBJ1-1; 11 bases fit TRBD1. The CDR3 sequence is 14 residues long. V was pared by 6 bases and J by 5 bases, with 5 bases of the junction left unmatched. Germline assignment: CDR1 SGHTA and CDR2 FQGNSA. CDR3 nucleotide sequence: TGTGCCAGCAGTTGGGACAGGGGGTTGACTGAAGCTTTCTTT. Translating gives CASSWDRGLTEAFF.

V and J are TRBV5-1 and TRBJ2-3; the match to TRBD1 covers 7 bases. Unmatched junction bases numbered 7, after V lost 4 bases and J lost 2 bases. Germline V gene sequence: CDR1 SGHRS, CDR2 YFSETQ. This CDR3 has 15 amino acids. The CDR3 spells CASSLQGQITDTQYF. The CDR3 DNA is TGCGCCAGCAGCCTCCAGGGACAGATCACAGATACGCAGTATTTT. The entire variable domain, with the rest obtained from reference TRBV5-1 and TRBJ2-3, is as follows: KAGVTQTPRYLIKTRGQQVTLSCSPISGHRSVSWYQQTPGQGLQFLFEYFSETQRNKGNFPGRFSGRQFSNSRSEMNVSTLELGDSALYLCASSLQGQITDTQYFGPGTRLTVL.

This chain links TRBV5-1 with TRBJ2-1; 8 positions agree with TRBD1. The CDR3 covers 17 residues. With V trimmed by 0 bases and J by 3 bases, 8 bases remained unmatched. The germline gives CDR1 SGHRS, CDR2 YFSETQ. The CDR3 reads CASSLAGGRGLYNEQFF. CDR3 in DNA: TGCGCCAGCAGCTTGGCCGGCGGCAGGGGGCTCTACAATGAGCAGTTCTTC.

This clone was observed a single time. Here the CDR3 DNA reads TGTGCCAGCAGTAAAGCCTTCCCCAGGGAGCAGTACTTC. It codes for CASSKAFPREQYF. The genes are TRBV27 and TRBJ2-7; D not resolved. Trimming took 5 bases from V and 7 from J, leaving 15 bases between them. The CDR3 totals 13 residues. Per the germline V gene, CDR1 is MNHEY and CDR2 is SMNVEV (reference sequence).

V gene TRBV27 combines with J gene TRBJ1-1, with D possibly matching TRBD1 (6 bases). The V gene's germline CDR1 is MNHEY and CDR2 SMNVEV (reference sequence). The CDR3 is made up of 15 amino acids. Trimming left V 3 bases short and J 0 bases short, with 11 bases between. The CDR3 bases are TGTGCCAGCAGTTTCCAGGGGATTATGAACACTGAAGCTTTCTTT. It yields the protein CASSFQGIMNTEAFF.

This chain uses TRBV6-1 with TRBJ1-1, with 7 bases aligning to TRBD1. The J segment lost 1 base and the V segment lost 3 bases, leaving 2 bases of the junction unmatched. The CDR3 is 14 residues long. The germline CDR1 and CDR2 sequences are MNHNS and SASEGT. CDR3: CASSEAGGNTEAFF. The CDR3 nucleotides read TGTGCCAGCAGTGAGGCAGGGGGGAACACTGAAGCTTTCTTT.

This clone was seen a few times. The chain employs TRBV5-6 and TRBJ2-1, with a weak D call TRBD1 (5 bases). Per germline, CDR1 SGHDT and CDR2 YYEEEE. V gave up 0 bases and J gave up 12 bases, with 13 bases separating them. The CDR3 consists of 13 residues. The CDR3 region has the DNA TGTGCCAGCAGCTTGGATCTGGGGCGCGCGCAGTTCTTC. As protein: CASSLDLGRAQFF.

The chain couples TRBV18 to TRBJ2-1; D may be TRBD2 (7 bases). Per the germline V gene, CDR1 is KGHSH and CDR2 is LQKENI. The ends were cut back, 2 bases at V and 12 bases at J, with 14 bases in the middle. CDR3 size: 13 residues. The CDR3 DNA reads TGTGCCAGCTCACCAGAGCGGGAAGGGGGGCAGTTCTTC. Its protein product is CASSPEREGGQFF.

This chain uses TRBV5-1 with TRBJ2-7, with 7 bases that match TRBD1. The germline V gene encodes CDR1 SGHRS and CDR2 YFSETQ. This CDR3 contains 15 residues. Trimming at V came to 3 bases and at J to 2 bases, leaving 8 bases not matched to a gene. The CDR3 sequence is CASSSTPGQAYEQYF. As DNA, the CDR3 is TGCGCCAGCAGCTCCACCCCCGGACAGGCCTACGAGCAGTACTTC.

About this clone itself: At the DNA level, this CDR3 is encoded by other sequences in the same sample as well. This chain links TRBV7-9 with TRBJ2-1, with a tentative D call TRBD1 (5 bases). Germline CDR1 reads SEHNR; CDR2 reads FQNEAQ (reference sequence). Trimming stripped 2 bases from V and 1 base from J, with 6 bases between. The length of the CDR3 is 14 residues. CDR3 nucleotides: TGTGCCAGCAGCTTACAGGGATCCTACAATGAGCAGTTCTTC. Its translation: CASSLQGSYNEQFF.

This clone has more than one count but fewer than ten. The chain couples TRBV29-1 to TRBJ2-5; D possibly corresponds to TRBD1 (5 bases). Trimming pared 6 bases from V and 3 bases from J, leaving 11 bases between. The germline V gene has CDR1 SQVTM and CDR2 ANQGSEA. The CDR3 covers 12 residues. The CDR3 sequence: CSVAPGKETQYF. The CDR3 nucleotides read TGCAGCGTAGCCCCAGGGAAAGAGACCCAGTACTTC.

The chain is built from TRBV29-1 and TRBJ1-1, with D possibly TRBD1 on 6 matching bases. The CDR3 loop spans 13 amino acids. The germline gives CDR1 SQVTM, CDR2 ANQGSEA. Trimming took off 6 bases at V and 7 bases at J, with 18 bases between the two ends. This chain's CDR3 is CSVAGTYILEAFF. The CDR3 DNA follows: TGCAGCGTCGCCGGGACATATATTCTTGAAGCTTTCTTT. The whole variable domain, remainder taken from reference TRBV29-1 and TRBJ1-1, is SAVISQKPSRDICQRGTSLTIQCQVDSQVTMMFWYRQQPGQSLTLIATANQGSEATYESGFVIDKFPISRPNLTFSTLTVSNMSPEDSSIYLCSVAGTYILEAFFGQGTRLTVV.

The rearrangement joins TRBV14 to TRBJ2-7, with a possible D match to TRBD1 (6 bases). V was clipped by 2 bases and J by 6 bases, with 11 bases between them. The germline V gene has CDR1 SGHDN and CDR2 FVKESK. The CDR3 loop spans 13 amino acids. Written as DNA, the CDR3 is TGTGCCAGCAGCCAATCACAGGGTTCCGAGCAGTACTTC. It translates to CASSQSQGSEQYF.

The rearrangement links TRBV7-9 to TRBJ2-3; 8 nucleotides align to TRBD2. CDR3 length equals 16 residues. The junction had 14 bases not matched to a gene; V was cut back by 6 bases and J by 6 bases. Germline V gives CDR1 SEHNR, CDR2 FQNEAQ (reference sequence). The CDR3 coding sequence is TGTGCCAGCAGTTTCCTACCGGGACTAGGGGCCGATACGCAGTATTTT. It yields the protein CASSFLPGLGADTQYF. Using reference TRBV7-9 and TRBJ2-3 for the parts outside the CDR3, the full variable domain is DTGVSQNPRHKITKRGQNVTFRCDPISEHNRLYWYRQTLGQGPEFLTYFQNEAQLEKSRLLSDRFSAERPKGSFSTLEIQRTEQGDSAMYLCASSFLPGLGADTQYFGPGTRLTVL.

The J gene is TRBJ2-7, the V gene TRBV4-2; D possibly corresponds to TRBD2 (5 bases). Germline values: CDR1 LGHNA, CDR2 YNFKEQ. The CDR3 runs to 13 residues. Trimming took off 0 bases at V and 3 bases at J, with 6 bases between the two ends. CDR3 sequence reads: CASSQDRDYEQYF. DNA for the CDR3: TGTGCCAGCAGCCAAGATCGGGACTACGAGCAGTACTTC.

The gene calls are TRBV25-1 and TRBJ1-2; 8 nucleotides line up with TRBD1. CDR1 MGHDK and CDR2 SYGVNS come from the germline V gene. CDR3 size: 18 residues. The V segment lost 5 bases and the J segment 1 base; nucleotides outside the gene matches: 15. Written as DNA, the CDR3 is TGTGCCAGCAGTACGACCGGGACAGGCTCCCACCTTAACTATGGCTACACCTTC. Translated, it gives CASSTTGTGSHLNYGYTF.